This T cell receptor beta chain was observed in a study of blood T cell repertoires in COVID-19. Sequenced by immunoSEQ multiplex PCR; TCRdb stores in-frame clones only, minus some. The data hold about 180,000 clones, with more than 75% observed a single time. This sequence originates from a person aged 65 to 79 with COVID-19, enrolled during active disease. Sequenced input: peripheral blood.

DNA of the CDR3: TGTGCCAGCAGCTCTTTAGGGACAGGGGGAATGTTCTACGAGCAGTACTTC. Its translation is CASSSLGTGGMFYEQYF. The chain combines TRBV7-2 with TRBJ2-7; 11 nucleotides match TRBD1. The CDR3 is 17 amino acids. V lost 4 bases to trimming and J lost 3 bases; unmatched junction nucleotides: 11. Germline loops: CDR1 SGHTA, CDR2 FQGNSA. Complete variable domain (other parts from reference TRBV7-2 and TRBJ2-7): GAGVSQSPSNKVTEKGKDVELRCDPISGHTALYWYRQSLGQGLEFLIYFQGNSAPDKSGLPSDRFSAERTGGSVSTLTIQRTQQEDSAVYLCASSSLGTGGMFYEQYFGPGTRLTVT.